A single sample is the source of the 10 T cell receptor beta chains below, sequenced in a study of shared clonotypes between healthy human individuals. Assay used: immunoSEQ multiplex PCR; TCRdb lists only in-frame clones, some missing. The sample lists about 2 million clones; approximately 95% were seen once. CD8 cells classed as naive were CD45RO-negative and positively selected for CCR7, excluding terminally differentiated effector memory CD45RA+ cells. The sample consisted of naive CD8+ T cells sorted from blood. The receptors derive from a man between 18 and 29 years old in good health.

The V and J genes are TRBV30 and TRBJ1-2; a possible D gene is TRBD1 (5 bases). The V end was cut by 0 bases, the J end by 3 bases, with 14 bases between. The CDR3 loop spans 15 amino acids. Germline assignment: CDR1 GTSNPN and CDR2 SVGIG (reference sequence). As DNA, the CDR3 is TGTGCCTGGAGTGTAGGGGCCGGAATGGACTATGGCTACACCTTC. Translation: CAWSVGAGMDYGYTF.

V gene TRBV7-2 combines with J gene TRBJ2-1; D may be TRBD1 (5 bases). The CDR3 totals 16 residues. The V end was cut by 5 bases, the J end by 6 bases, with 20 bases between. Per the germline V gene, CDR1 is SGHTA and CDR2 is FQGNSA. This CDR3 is CASSHLTDTHSNEQFF. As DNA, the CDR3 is TGTGCCAGCAGCCATCTGACAGATACCCACTCCAATGAGCAGTTCTTC. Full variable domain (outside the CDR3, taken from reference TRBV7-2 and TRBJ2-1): GAGVSQSPSNKVTEKGKDVELRCDPISGHTALYWYRQSLGQGLEFLIYFQGNSAPDKSGLPSDRFSAERTGGSVSTLTIQRTQQEDSAVYLCASSHLTDTHSNEQFFGPGTRLTVL.

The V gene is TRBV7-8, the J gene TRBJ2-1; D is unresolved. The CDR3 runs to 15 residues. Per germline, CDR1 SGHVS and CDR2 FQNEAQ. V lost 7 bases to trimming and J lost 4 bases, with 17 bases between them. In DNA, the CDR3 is TGTGCCAGCATCGCTTCCGAGCTTATATACAATGAGCAGTTCTTC. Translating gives CASIASELIYNEQFF.

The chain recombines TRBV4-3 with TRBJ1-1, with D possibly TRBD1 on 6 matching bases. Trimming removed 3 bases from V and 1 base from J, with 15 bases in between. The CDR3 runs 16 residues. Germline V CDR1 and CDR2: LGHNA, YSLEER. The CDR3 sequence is CASSQSVQGENTEAFF. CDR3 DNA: TGCGCCAGCAGCCAGTCAGTACAGGGAGAGAACACTGAAGCTTTCTTT.

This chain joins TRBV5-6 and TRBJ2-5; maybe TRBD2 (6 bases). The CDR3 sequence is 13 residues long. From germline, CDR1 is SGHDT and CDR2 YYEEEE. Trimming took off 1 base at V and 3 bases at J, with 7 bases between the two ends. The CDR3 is CASSLPSEETQYF. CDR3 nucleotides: TGTGCCAGCAGCTTGCCTAGCGAAGAGACCCAGTACTTC.

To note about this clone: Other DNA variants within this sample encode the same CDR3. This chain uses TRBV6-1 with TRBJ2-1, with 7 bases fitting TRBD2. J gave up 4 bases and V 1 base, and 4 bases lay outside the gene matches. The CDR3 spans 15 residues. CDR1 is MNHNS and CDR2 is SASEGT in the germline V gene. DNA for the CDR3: TGTGCCAGCAGTGAAGTTGCGGGAGCTTACAATGAGCAGTTCTTC. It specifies CASSEVAGAYNEQFF.

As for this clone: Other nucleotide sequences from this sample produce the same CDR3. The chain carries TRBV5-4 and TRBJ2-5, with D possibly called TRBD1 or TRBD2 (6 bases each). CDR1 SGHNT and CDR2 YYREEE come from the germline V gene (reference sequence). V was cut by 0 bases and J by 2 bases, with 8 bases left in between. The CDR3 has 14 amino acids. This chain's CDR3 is CASSLVGGQETQYF. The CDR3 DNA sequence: TGTGCCAGCAGCTTGGTAGGGGGGCAAGAGACCCAGTACTTC.

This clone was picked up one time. The CDR3 nucleotides read TGTGCCAGCAGCTTAGTCGATGGAGGGTTGTACTACGAGCAGTACTTC. Its protein is CASSLVDGGLYYEQYF. The chain recombines TRBV7-9 with TRBJ2-7, with TRBD2 as a possible D gene (6 bases). Trimming pared 1 base from V and 3 bases from J, leaving 16 bases between. Germline loops: CDR1 SEHNR, CDR2 FQNEAQ (reference sequence). This CDR3 has 16 amino acids.

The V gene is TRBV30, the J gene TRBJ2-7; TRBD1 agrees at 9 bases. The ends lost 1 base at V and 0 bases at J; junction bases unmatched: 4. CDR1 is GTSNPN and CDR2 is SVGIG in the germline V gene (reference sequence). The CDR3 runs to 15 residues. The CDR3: CAWSDGQGTSYEQYF. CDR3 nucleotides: TGTGCCTGGAGTGACGGACAGGGGACCTCCTACGAGCAGTACTTC.

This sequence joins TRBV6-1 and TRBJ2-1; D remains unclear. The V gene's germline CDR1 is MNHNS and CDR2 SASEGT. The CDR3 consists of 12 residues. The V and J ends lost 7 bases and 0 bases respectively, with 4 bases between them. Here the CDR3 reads CASTDSYNEQFF. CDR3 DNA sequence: TGTGCCAGCACCGACTCCTACAATGAGCAGTTCTTC.